Listed here are 21 T cell receptor beta chains from one sample, sequenced in a study of OX40 agonist ivuxolimab in advanced cancers. Clones were sequenced by immunoSEQ multiplex PCR, and TCRdb holds only the in-frame ones, with some missing. This repertoire shows 65,000 to 75,000 clones, approximately 85% found once; its top ten account for roughly 2%. The sample consisted of CD4+ or CD8+ T cells sorted from blood, taken in a trial of the OX40 agonist ivuxolimab. The receptors stem from an adult with an advanced solid tumor such as melanoma, head and neck, liver or kidney cancer.

The chain uses TRBV18 and TRBJ1-2; the D is unclear. Trimming took off 4 bases at V and 3 bases at J, with 3 bases between the two ends. The CDR3 extends over 11 amino acids. The germline gives CDR1 KGHSH, CDR2 LQKENI. The CDR3 sequence: CASSQDYGYTF. The CDR3 DNA sequence: TGTGCCAGCTCACAGGACTATGGCTACACCTTC.

This chain connects TRBV28 to TRBJ2-3; 14 bases agree with TRBD2. V shed 6 bases, J shed 3 bases, and the junction held 5 bases outside the gene matches. CDR3 length: 16 residues. Germline V lookup: CDR1 MDHEN, CDR2 SYDVKM. In nucleotides, the CDR3 is TGTGCCAGCAGGGGACTAGCGGGAGTAAGTACAGATACGCAGTATTTT. Translated: CASRGLAGVSTDTQYF.

V gene TRBV5-1 combines with J gene TRBJ2-5; the match to TRBD2 covers 13 bases. Germline values: CDR1 SGHRS, CDR2 YFSETQ. The CDR3 length is 18 residues. J was trimmed by 2 bases and V by 3 bases; bases with no gene match: 10. The CDR3 region is CASSSPLAGGGPQETQYF. The DNA of the CDR3 is TGCGCCAGCAGCTCACCACTAGCGGGGGGGGGCCCTCAAGAGACCCAGTACTTC.

The CDR3 DNA reads TGTGCCAGCAGGGCAGGGGGGCCCGGGGAGCTGTTTTTT. Translated: CASRAGGPGELFF. V and J are TRBV7-8 and TRBJ2-2; D may be TRBD1 (7 bases). The CDR3 loop spans 13 amino acids. The V gene lost 6 bases and the J gene lost 6 bases, with 11 bases spanning the gap. CDR1 is SGHVS, CDR2 FQNEAQ, per germline.

Notes on this clone: The junction and the germline gene differ at one end; a read error may be behind it. The chain recombines TRBV9 with TRBJ2-7; D gene uncertain. The CDR3 consists of 14 residues. CDR1 and CDR2 from the germline V gene are SGDLS and YYNGEE. The CDR3 DNA follows: TGTGCCAACAGCGTAGGCCCGGGTGATGGGGAGCAGTACTTC. Its translation is CANSVGPGDGEQYF.

The V gene is TRBV19, the J gene TRBJ2-5, with TRBD2 as a possible D gene (6 bases). CDR1 and CDR2 (germline): LNHDA, SQIVND (reference sequence). This CDR3 contains 13 residues. The V gene lost 4 bases and the J gene lost 2 bases, with 8 bases spanning the gap. The CDR3 loop reads CASSTSVQETQYF. The CDR3 DNA reads TGTGCCAGTAGTACTAGCGTACAAGAGACCCAGTACTTC.

This clone was found a few times. The V gene is TRBV10-3, the J gene TRBJ1-1; a possible D gene is TRBD1 (5 bases). Germline CDR1 reads ENHRY; CDR2 reads SYGVKD. This CDR3 has 14 residues. V was pared by 6 bases and J by 4 bases, with 15 bases between. CDR3 protein: CAISAVAGTTEAFF. The DNA for the CDR3 is TGTGCCATCAGCGCGGTTGCAGGGACCACTGAAGCTTTCTTT.

The chain has TRBV6-4 and TRBJ2-1; a possible D gene is TRBD2 (5 bases). Trimming cost V 4 bases and J 3 bases, with 10 bases left between them. The germline V gene encodes CDR1 MRHNA and CDR2 SNTAGT. The CDR3 runs to 14 residues. CDR3 in amino acids: CASSVSSGYNEQFF. The DNA for the CDR3 is TGTGCCAGCAGTGTATCCAGCGGCTACAATGAGCAGTTCTTC.

The V call is TRBV15, the J call TRBJ2-3; 9 bases map to TRBD2. Germline V lookup: CDR1 LNHNV, CDR2 YYDKDF (reference sequence). The V gene end was trimmed by 0 bases and the J gene end by 0 bases; junction bases not matched to a gene: 7. The CDR3 covers 18 residues. The CDR3: CATSRDTLAGASTDTQYF. The CDR3 DNA reads TGTGCCACCAGCAGAGATACCTTAGCGGGAGCTAGCACAGATACGCAGTATTTT.

The chain joins TRBV27 to TRBJ1-2; a weak D match, TRBD1 (6 bases). Trimming cost V 4 bases and J 6 bases, with 9 bases left between them. Germline CDR1 MNHEY, CDR2 SMNVEV (reference sequence). The CDR3 extends over 12 amino acids. CDR3 region: CASSSWGHGYTF. CDR3 nucleotides: TGTGCCAGCAGTTCATGGGGGCATGGCTACACCTTC.

The table lists this clone with a few counts. The rearrangement joins TRBV5-4 to TRBJ1-5; 9 bases are a match to TRBD1. Trimming removed 4 bases from V and 7 bases from J; junction bases left unmatched: 9. Germline-derived CDR1 and CDR2 are SGHNT and YYREEE (reference sequence). The CDR3 is 15 residues long. CDR3 region: CASSPGTGKDQPQHF. The DNA for the CDR3 is TGTGCCAGCAGCCCCGGGACAGGGAAAGACCAGCCCCAGCATTTT.

This rearrangement joins TRBV19 to TRBJ1-5, with TRBD1 matching over 7 bases. The CDR3 has 15 amino acids. CDR1 is LNHDA and CDR2 is SQIVND in the germline V gene (reference sequence). V gave up 5 bases and J gave up 5 bases; unmatched junction bases: 9. CDR3 region: CASSLQQGRDQPQHF. The CDR3 DNA reads TGTGCCAGTAGTCTCCAACAGGGGAGGGATCAGCCCCAGCATTTT. Combining the CDR3 with reference TRBV19 and TRBJ1-5 gives the whole variable domain DGGITQSPKYLFRKEGQNVTLSCEQNLNHDAMYWYRQDPGQGLRLIYYSQIVNDFQKGDIAEGYSVSREKKESFPLTVTSAQKNPTAFYLCASSLQQGRDQPQHFGDGTRLSIL.

This chain links TRBV21-1 with TRBJ2-1; the listed D gene, TRBD2, was not tested against the DNA. TRBV21-1 is given as a pseudogene. The CDR3 has 16 residues. CDR3 residues: CASNPGLESSYNEQFF. The CDR3, as DNA: TGTGCCAGCAACCCGGGACTAGAGTCGTCCTACAATGAGCAGTTCTTC.

The rearrangement links TRBV27 to TRBJ1-1; D gene ambiguous. The CDR3 extends over 11 amino acids. Trimming stripped 7 bases from V and 1 base from J, with 4 bases between. Germline-derived CDR1 and CDR2 are MNHEY and SMNVEV (reference sequence). In nucleotides, the CDR3 is TGTGCCAGCACCCCGAACACTGAAGCTTTCTTT. Amino acids: CASTPNTEAFF.

This clone was seen a single time. The V call is TRBV29-1, the J call TRBJ1-1, with 8 bases identical to TRBD1. The V gene's germline CDR1 is SQVTM and CDR2 ANQGSEA. V gave up 7 bases and J gave up 0 bases; unmatched junction bases: 10. The CDR3 is made up of 15 amino acids. The CDR3 DNA sequence: TGCAGCGCTTTGGACAGGGCCTCCATGAACACTGAAGCTTTCTTT. Translated: CSALDRASMNTEAFF.

This chain joins TRBV4-3 and TRBJ1-1; D is unclear. Trimming pared 1 base from V and 8 bases from J, leaving 11 bases between. Germline V CDR1 and CDR2: LGHNA, YSLEER. The CDR3 has 13 amino acids. CDR3 in amino acids: CASSQVANLEAFF. The CDR3 DNA reads TGCGCCAGCAGCCAAGTTGCCAACCTGGAAGCTTTCTTT.

This chain connects TRBV6-1 to TRBJ1-1; D is unclear. Germline CDR1 and CDR2: MNHNS and SASEGT. The CDR3 length is 14 residues. The V end was cut by 2 bases, the J end by 4 bases, with 11 bases between. The chain's CDR3 is CASSERWESTEAFF. In DNA, the CDR3 is TGTGCCAGCAGTGAACGGTGGGAGAGCACTGAAGCTTTCTTT.

This clone was recorded once. J is TRBJ2-2 and V is TRBV10-2, with 7 bases fitting TRBD2. V lost 7 bases to trimming and J lost 4 bases; unmatched junction nucleotides: 9. CDR1 is WSHSY, CDR2 SAAADI, per germline. The CDR3 is 15 amino acids. For the CDR3, the DNA is TGCGCCAGCAAGCGGGCGGGAGCTGGCACCGGGGAGCTGTTTTTT. Translation: CASKRAGAGTGELFF.

The rearrangement uses TRBV7-9 and TRBJ2-1, with 13 nucleotides matching TRBD2. This CDR3 has 14 amino acids. With 5 bases clipped from V and 12 bases from J, the junction kept 7 bases outside the gene matches. In germline, CDR1 is SEHNR, CDR2 FQNEAQ (reference sequence). CDR3 residues: CASSPGLAGSRQFF. CDR3 in DNA: TGTGCCAGCAGCCCGGGACTAGCGGGATCCAGGCAGTTCTTC.

For the CDR3, the DNA is TGCAGCGTTGAAACTAGCGGAACCTACGAGCAGTACTTC. This encodes CSVETSGTYEQYF. The rearrangement joins TRBV29-1 to TRBJ2-7, with TRBD2 matching over 8 bases. This CDR3 is 13 amino acids long. CDR1 is SQVTM, CDR2 ANQGSEA, per germline. Trimming at V came to 2 bases and at J to 2 bases, leaving 2 bases not matched to a gene.

CDR3 DNA: TGTGCCAGCAGCGTAGACAGCACAGATACGCAGTATTTT. Protein: CASSVDSTDTQYF. The chain links TRBV9 to TRBJ2-3; D unresolved. The V end lost 0 bases, the J end lost 0 bases, and 2 bases lay between the germline ends. Germline loops: CDR1 SGDLS, CDR2 YYNGEE. The CDR3 extends over 13 amino acids. The whole variable domain, remainder taken from reference TRBV9 and TRBJ2-3, is DSGVTQTPKHLITATGQRVTLRCSPRSGDLSVYWYQQSLDQGLQFLIQYYNGEERAKGNILERFSAQQFPDLHSELNLSSLELGDSALYFCASSVDSTDTQYFGPGTRLTVL.